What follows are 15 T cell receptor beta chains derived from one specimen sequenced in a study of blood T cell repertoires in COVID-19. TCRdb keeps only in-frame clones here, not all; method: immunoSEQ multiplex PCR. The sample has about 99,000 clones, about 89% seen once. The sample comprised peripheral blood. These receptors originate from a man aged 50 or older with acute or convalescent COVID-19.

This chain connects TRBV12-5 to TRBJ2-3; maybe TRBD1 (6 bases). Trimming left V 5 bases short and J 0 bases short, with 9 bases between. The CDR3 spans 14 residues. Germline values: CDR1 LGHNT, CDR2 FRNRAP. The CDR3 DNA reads TGTGCTAGTGGTCTCACAGGGAGCACAGATACGCAGTATTTT. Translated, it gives CASGLTGSTDTQYF. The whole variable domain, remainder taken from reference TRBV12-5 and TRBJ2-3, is DARVTQTPRHKVTEMGQEVTMRCQPILGHNTVFWYRQTMMQGLELLAYFRNRAPLDDSGMPKDRFSAEMPDATLATLKIQPSEPRDSAVYFCASGLTGSTDTQYFGPGTRLTVL.

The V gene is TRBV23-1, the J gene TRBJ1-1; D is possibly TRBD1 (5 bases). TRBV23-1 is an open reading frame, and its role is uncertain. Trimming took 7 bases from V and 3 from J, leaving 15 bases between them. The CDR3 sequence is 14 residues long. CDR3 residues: CASTPGGGDTEAFF. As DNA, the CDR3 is TGCGCCAGCACCCCGGGTGGGGGGGACACTGAAGCTTTCTTT.

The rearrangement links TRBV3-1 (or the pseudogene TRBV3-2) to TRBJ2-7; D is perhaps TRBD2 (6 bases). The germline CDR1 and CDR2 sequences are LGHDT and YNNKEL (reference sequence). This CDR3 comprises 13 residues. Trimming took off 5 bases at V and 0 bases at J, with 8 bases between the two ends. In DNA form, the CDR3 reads TGTGCCAGCAGCGAGCGGGTCTCCTACGAGCAGTACTTC. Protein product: CASSERVSYEQYF.

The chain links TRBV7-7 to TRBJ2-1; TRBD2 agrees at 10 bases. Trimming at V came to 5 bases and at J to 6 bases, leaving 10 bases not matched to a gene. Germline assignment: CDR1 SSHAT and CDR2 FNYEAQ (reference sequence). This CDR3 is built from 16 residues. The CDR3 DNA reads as TGTGCCAGCAGCCGCCCGGGACTAGCGAGTGTCAATGAGCAGTTCTTC. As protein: CASSRPGLASVNEQFF.

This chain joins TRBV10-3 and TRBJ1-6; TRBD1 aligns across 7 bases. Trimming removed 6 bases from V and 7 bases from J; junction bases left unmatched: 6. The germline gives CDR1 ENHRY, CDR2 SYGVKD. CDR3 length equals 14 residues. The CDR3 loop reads CAIRGDSENSPLHF. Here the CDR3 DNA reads TGTGCCATCAGAGGGGACAGTGAAAATTCACCCCTCCACTTT.

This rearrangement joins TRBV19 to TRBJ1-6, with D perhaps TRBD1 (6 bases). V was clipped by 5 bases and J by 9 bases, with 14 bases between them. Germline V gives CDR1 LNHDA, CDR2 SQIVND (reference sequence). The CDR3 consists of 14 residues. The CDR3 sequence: CASSQDRTGSPLHF. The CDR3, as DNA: TGTGCCAGTAGTCAAGACAGGACCGGTTCACCCCTCCACTTT.

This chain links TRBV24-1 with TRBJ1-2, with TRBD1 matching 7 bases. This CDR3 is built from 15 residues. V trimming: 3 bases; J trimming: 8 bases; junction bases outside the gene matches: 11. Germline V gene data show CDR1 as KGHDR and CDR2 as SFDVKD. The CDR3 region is CATSDQLTGERGYTF. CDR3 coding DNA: TGTGCCACCAGTGATCAACTAACAGGGGAGAGGGGCTACACCTTC.

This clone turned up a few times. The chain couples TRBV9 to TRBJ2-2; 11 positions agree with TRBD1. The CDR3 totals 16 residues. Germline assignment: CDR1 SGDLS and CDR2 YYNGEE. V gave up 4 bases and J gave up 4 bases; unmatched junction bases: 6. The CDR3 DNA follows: TGTGCCAGCAGCCCACGGGACAGGGGGTCCACCGGGGAGCTGTTTTTT. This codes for CASSPRDRGSTGELFF.

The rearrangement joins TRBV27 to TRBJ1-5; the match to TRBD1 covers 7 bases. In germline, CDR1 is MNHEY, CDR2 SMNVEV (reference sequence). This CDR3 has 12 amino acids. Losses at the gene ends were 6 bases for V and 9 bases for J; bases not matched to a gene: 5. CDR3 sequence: CASRQGGGPQHF. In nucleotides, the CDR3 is TGTGCCAGCAGGCAGGGGGGTGGGCCCCAGCATTTT.

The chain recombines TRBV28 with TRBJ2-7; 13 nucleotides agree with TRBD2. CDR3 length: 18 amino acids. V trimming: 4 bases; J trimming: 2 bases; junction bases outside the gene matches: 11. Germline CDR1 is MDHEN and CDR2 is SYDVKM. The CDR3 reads CASSSLAGGLAGTYEQYF. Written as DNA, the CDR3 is TGTGCCAGCAGTTCCCTCGCAGGGGGACTAGCGGGGACCTACGAGCAGTACTTC.

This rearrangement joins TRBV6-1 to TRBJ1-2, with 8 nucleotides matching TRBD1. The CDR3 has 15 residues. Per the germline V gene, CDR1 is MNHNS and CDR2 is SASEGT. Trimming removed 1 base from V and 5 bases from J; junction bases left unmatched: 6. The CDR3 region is CASSEVQGVGYGYTF. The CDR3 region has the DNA TGTGCCAGCAGTGAAGTACAGGGGGTCGGATATGGCTACACCTTC.

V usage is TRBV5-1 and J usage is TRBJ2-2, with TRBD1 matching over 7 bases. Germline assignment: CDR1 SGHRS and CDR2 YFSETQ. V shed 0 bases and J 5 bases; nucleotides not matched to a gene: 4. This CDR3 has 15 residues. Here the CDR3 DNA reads TGCGCCAGCAGCTTGGAAGGGACAGTAACCGGGGAGCTGTTTTTT. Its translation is CASSLEGTVTGELFF.

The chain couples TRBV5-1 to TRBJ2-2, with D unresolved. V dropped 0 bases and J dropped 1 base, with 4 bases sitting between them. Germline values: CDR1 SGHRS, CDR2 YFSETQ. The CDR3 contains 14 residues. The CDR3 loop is CASSLVLNTGELFF. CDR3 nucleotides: TGCGCCAGCAGCTTGGTCTTGAACACCGGGGAGCTGTTTTTT.

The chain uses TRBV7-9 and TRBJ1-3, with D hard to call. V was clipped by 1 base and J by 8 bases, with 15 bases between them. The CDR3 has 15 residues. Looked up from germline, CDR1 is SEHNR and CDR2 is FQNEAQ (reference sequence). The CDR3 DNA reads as TGTGCCAGCAGCTTAGAGGCAGGCCGTAGCGACACCATATATTTT. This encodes CASSLEAGRSDTIYF. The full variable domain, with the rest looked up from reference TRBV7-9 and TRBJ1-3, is DTGVSQNPRHKITKRGQNVTFRCDPISEHNRLYWYRQTLGQGPEFLTYFQNEAQLEKSRLLSDRFSAERPKGSFSTLEIQRTEQGDSAMYLCASSLEAGRSDTIYFGEGSWLTVV.

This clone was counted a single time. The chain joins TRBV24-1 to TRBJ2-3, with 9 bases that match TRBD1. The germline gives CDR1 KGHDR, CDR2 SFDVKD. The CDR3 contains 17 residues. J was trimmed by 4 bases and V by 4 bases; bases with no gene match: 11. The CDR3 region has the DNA TGTGCCACCAGTGACCTGGACAGGGGAAAAGAGGCAGATACGCAGTATTTT. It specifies CATSDLDRGKEADTQYF.